The next 13 T cell receptor delta chains were all read from a single sample in a study of γδ T cells in repeated Plasmodium falciparum infection. Flow sorting of PBMC yielded separate Vgamma9/Vdelta2+ and Vdelta2-negative gammadelta T cell populations for bulk repertoire analysis. TCRdb fed the multiplex PCR reads to CATT. The sample holds some 51,000 delta-chain clones, 1.5% to 2% seen once. Sequenced input: gamma-delta T cells from blood. All receptors come from a pool of human donors (malaria-infected and uninfected, not separated).

With respect to this clone: This DNA translates differently at residue 3 from the TCRdb protein, which is that of a much larger clone; a read error is likely, and the protein shown is the DNA's own translation. This chain joins TRDV1 and TRDJ1; D perhaps matches TRDD3 (5 bases). No J gene is reported in TCRdb; it was inferred here by comparing the DNA with germline. The CDR3 runs 20 residues. Germline V lookup: CDR1 TSWWSYY, CDR2 QGS. Here the CDR3 DNA reads TGTGCTATTGGGGACTTCGCGGGGACTCCAAGGCGAGAGTACACCGATAAACTCATCTTT. Protein sequence: CAIGDFAGTPRREYTDKLIF.

In its sample, this clone was seen many times. This likely reflects a read error, since a far larger clone is one base away. Different DNA sequences within this sample yield the same CDR3. The genes are TRDV1 and TRDJ1, with TRDD3 as a possible D gene (5 bases). Here the J gene came from matching the DNA to germline, since TCRdb omits it. The CDR3 has 16 residues. Per germline, CDR1 TSWWSYY and CDR2 QGS. For the CDR3, the DNA is TGCGCTCTTGGGGAACCCCTCTGGAGTGGAAGCCCAAAACTCATCTTT. It codes for CALGEPLWSGSPKLIF.

This clone has a count of ten or more. This likely came from a read error, as a far larger clone is one base away. The identical CDR3 is also encoded by other nucleotide sequences in the sample. The genes are TRDV2 and TRDJ1; 11 bases agree with TRDD3. Unmatched junction bases numbered 11, after V lost 0 bases and J lost 0 bases. The CDR3 contains 19 residues. Germline values: CDR1 GEAIGNYY, CDR2 EKD. The CDR3 nucleotides read TGTGCCTGTGACACCGTTTCTGGGGGATACTCCGGTTACACCGATAAACTCATCTTT. Translated, it gives CACDTVSGGYSGYTDKLIF.

This clone was recorded a few times. A read error likely explains this, since a far larger clone differs by one base. This sample includes further DNA sequences coding for the same CDR3. The chain carries TRDV1 and TRDJ1, with 9 bases matching TRDD3. TCRdb leaves out the J gene; it was filled in here by matching the DNA to germline. The germline V gene has CDR1 TSWWSYY and CDR2 QGS. There are 21 residues in the CDR3. Here the CDR3 DNA reads TGTGCTCTCGGGGAACTTCCCTTCAGGTACTGGGGGACCTCGTACACCGATAAACTCATCTTT. This sequence encodes CALGELPFRYWGTSYTDKLIF.

This clone has a handful of counts. The protein TCRdb gives is from a much larger clone and does not agree with this DNA's translation at residue 8, likely a read error; the protein shown here comes from the DNA. CDR3 protein: CALGDGALQSLFTLPGDKLIF. The CDR3 bases are TGTGCTCTTGGGGATGGGGCCCTCCAATCCCTCTTTACCCTTCCTGGAGATAAACTCATCTTT. J is TRDJ1 and V is TRDV1, with 7 bases identical to TRDD2. No J segment appears in TCRdb, so it was assigned here by matching the sequence to germline. CDR1 is TSWWSYY, CDR2 QGS, per germline. V gave up 3 bases and J gave up 5 bases; unmatched junction bases: 27. The CDR3 runs to 21 residues.

This clone showed up just a few times. TCRdb lists the protein of a much larger clone for this DNA, which differs at residue 11, so this is likely a read error; the protein given here is translated from the DNA itself. The chain has TRDV1 and TRDJ1; 8 nucleotides agree with TRDD2. TCRdb is silent on the J gene; assignment here came from matching the DNA to germline. Germline CDR1 TSWWSYY, CDR2 QGS. The CDR3 runs 17 residues. With V trimmed by 3 bases and J by 5 bases, 14 bases remained unmatched. Here the CDR3 reads CALGDLPTGDAGDKLIF. The CDR3 bases are TGTGCTCTTGGGGATCTTCCTACCGGGGATGCGGGGGATAAACTCATCTTT.

This clone was detected many times. The TCRdb protein comes from a much larger clone and disagrees with this DNA's translation at residue 14, likely due to a read error; the protein given here is derived from the DNA. This sequence joins TRDV2 and TRDJ1; D is ambiguous. The J gene was missing in TCRdb and was found by matching the end of the DNA to germline. The CDR3 runs to 17 residues. Germline V gene data show CDR1 as GEAIGNYY and CDR2 as EKD. This CDR3 is CACDTVDKGTHTDELIF. Written as DNA, the CDR3 is TGTGCCTGTGACACCGTCGATAAAGGTACACACACCGATGAACTCATCTTT.

About this clone itself: TCRdb pairs this DNA with a much larger clone's protein that differs at residue 15, likely a read error; the protein shown was translated from the DNA. The sample contains more than one DNA sequence encoding this CDR3. This chain joins TRDV2 and TRDJ1; 10 positions agree with TRDD3. The J gene, not given by TCRdb, was assigned here from a germline match of the nucleotide sequence. Looked up from germline, CDR1 is GEAIGNYY and CDR2 is EKD. After removal of 1 base from V and 4 bases from J, the junction contained 20 bases not matched to a gene. The CDR3 is 20 residues long. The CDR3 is CACDTHPRMLGDRYSDKLIF. In DNA form, the CDR3 reads TGTGCCTGTGACACGCATCCCCGAATGCTGGGGGATAGGTACAGCGATAAACTCATCTTT.

This clone has at least ten counts. This DNA's translation and the protein TCRdb lists, from a much larger clone, do not match at residue 9, likely due to a read error; the protein shown is translated from the DNA. The chain joins TRDV1 to TRDJ1; tentatively, D is TRDD3 (8 bases). Germline matching of the DNA provided the J gene here, since TCRdb leaves it blank. There are 22 residues in the CDR3. Germline V CDR1 and CDR2: TSWWSYY, QGS. V was shortened by 4 bases and J by 0 bases, with 33 bases between the two germline ends. The CDR3 region is CALGVPFLCRGWGTRYTDKLIF. CDR3 in DNA: TGTGCTCTTGGGGTTCCCTTCCTCTGTCGGGGCTGGGGGACCCGATACACCGATAAACTCATCTTT.

Only a few counts were recorded for this clone. TCRdb attributes to this sequence the protein of a much larger clone, which differs from the DNA translation at residue 17; a read error is likely, and the protein displayed is translated from the DNA. This sample includes further DNA sequences coding for the same CDR3. The rearrangement joins TRDV1 to TRDJ1, with D tentatively TRDD2 (9 bases). Matching the DNA to germline supplied the J gene, which TCRdb does not give. From germline, CDR1 is TSWWSYY and CDR2 QGS. The length of the CDR3 is 21 residues. The CDR3 sequence is CALGDPSYAVLGVIYTEKLIF. The DNA for the CDR3 is TGTGCTCTTGGGGATCCTTCCTACGCCGTACTGGGGGTTATATACACCGAGAAACTCATCTTT.

This clone was counted between two and nine times. The TCRdb protein comes from a much larger clone and disagrees with this DNA's translation at residue 18, likely due to a read error; the protein given here is derived from the DNA. V gene TRDV1 combines with J gene TRDJ1, with D perhaps matching TRDD2 or TRDD3 (8 bases each). TCRdb supplies no J gene; here it was assigned by aligning the nucleotide sequence to germline. Germline lookup yields CDR1 TSWWSYY and CDR2 QGS. V shed 1 base and J shed 9 bases, with 36 bases lying between them. The CDR3 has 21 amino acids. Written as DNA, the CDR3 is TGTGCTCTTGGGGAACACACGCCGAGTCTTCCTACGAGGGATACGCCTATCGAACTCATCTTT. As protein: CALGEHTPSLPTRDTPIELIF.

This clone occurred many times. The protein TCRdb gives is from a much larger clone and does not agree with this DNA's translation at residue 5, likely a read error; the protein shown here comes from the DNA. The chain recombines TRDV1 with TRDJ1; 8 bases line up with TRDD3. Germline loops: CDR1 TSWWSYY, CDR2 QGS. V trimming: 4 bases; J trimming: 3 bases; junction bases outside the gene matches: 19. CDR3 length equals 19 residues. CDR3 DNA: TGTGCTCTTGGGGGACACGTCCTACTGGGGGGAGCGGATGCCGATAAACTCATCTTT. This sequence encodes CALGGHVLLGGADADKLIF.

Notes on this clone: TCRdb has a much larger clone's protein, which differs at residue 3 from the translation of this DNA, likely because of a read error; what is shown is the protein translated from the DNA. The chain combines TRDV3 with TRDJ1; 9 bases line up with TRDD3. TCRdb carries no J gene annotation; the J gene was assigned here by matching the DNA with germline. This CDR3 is 13 amino acids long. Germline V gene sequence: CDR1 TVYSNPD, CDR2 GDNSRS (reference sequence). V shed 4 bases and J 10 bases; nucleotides not matched to a gene: 13. The CDR3 DNA is TGTGCCTATAGTCGGGGGGATACCCGCAGACTCATCTTT. It is translated as CAYSRGDTRRLIF.